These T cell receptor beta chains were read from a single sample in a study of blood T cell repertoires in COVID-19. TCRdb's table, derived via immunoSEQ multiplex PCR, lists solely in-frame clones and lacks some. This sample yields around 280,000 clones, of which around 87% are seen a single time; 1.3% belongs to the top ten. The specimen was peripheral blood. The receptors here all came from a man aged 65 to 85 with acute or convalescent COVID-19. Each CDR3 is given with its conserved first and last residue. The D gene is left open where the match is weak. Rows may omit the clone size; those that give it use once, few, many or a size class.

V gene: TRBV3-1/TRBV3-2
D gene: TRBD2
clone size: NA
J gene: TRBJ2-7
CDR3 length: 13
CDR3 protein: CASSQVTSGGQYF
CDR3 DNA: TGTGCCAGCAGCCAAGTGACTAGCGGGGGCCAGTACTTC

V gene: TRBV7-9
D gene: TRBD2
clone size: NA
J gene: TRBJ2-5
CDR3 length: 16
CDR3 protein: CASSHGLAGGQETQYF
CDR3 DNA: TGTGCCAGCAGCCACGGACTAGCGGGGGGGCAAGAGACCCAGTACTTC

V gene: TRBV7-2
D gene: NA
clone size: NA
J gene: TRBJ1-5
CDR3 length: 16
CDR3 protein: CASSLVLGRGNQPQHF
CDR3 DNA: TGTGCCAGCAGCTTAGTTTTGGGGCGGGGTAATCAGCCCCAGCATTTT

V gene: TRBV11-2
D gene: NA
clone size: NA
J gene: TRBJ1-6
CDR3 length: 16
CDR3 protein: CASSQGHSSYNSPLHF
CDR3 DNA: TGTGCCAGCAGCCAAGGCCACAGCTCCTATAATTCACCCCTCCACTTT

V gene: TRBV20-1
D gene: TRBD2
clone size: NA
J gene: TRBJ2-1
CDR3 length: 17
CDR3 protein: CSASVLAGGPSYNEQFF
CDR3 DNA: TGCAGTGCTAGTGTACTAGCGGGGGGGCCCTCCTACAATGAGCAGTTCTTC

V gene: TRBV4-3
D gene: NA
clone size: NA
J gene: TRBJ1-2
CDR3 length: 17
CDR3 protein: CASSQATGGATNYGYTF
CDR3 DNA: TGCGCCAGCAGCCAAGCCACGGGAGGCGCCACTAACTATGGCTACACCTTC

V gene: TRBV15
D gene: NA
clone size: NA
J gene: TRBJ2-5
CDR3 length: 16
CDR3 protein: CATSRGAGWDKETQYF
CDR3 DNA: TGTGCCACCAGCAGAGGGGCAGGGTGGGATAAAGAGACCCAGTACTTC

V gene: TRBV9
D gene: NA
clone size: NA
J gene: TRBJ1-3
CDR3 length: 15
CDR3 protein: CASSVTGISGNTIYF
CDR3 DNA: TGTGCCAGCAGCGTGACAGGAATCTCTGGAAACACCATATATTTT

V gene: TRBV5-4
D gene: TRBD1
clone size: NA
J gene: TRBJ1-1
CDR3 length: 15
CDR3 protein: CASSLVGTGSMAAFF
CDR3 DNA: TGTGCCAGCAGCTTGGTCGGGACAGGGAGTATGGCAGCTTTCTTT

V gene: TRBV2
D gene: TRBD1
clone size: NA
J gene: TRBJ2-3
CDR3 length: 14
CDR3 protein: CASSKTGTTDTQYF
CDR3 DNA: TGTGCCAGCAGTAAGACAGGGACCACAGATACGCAGTATTTT

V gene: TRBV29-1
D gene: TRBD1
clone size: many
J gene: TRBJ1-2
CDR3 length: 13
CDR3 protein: CSVRTGGTDGYTF
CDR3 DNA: TGCAGCGTTCGGACAGGGGGCACAGATGGCTACACCTTC

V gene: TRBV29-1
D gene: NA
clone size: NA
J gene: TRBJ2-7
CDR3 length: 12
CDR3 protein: CSVAAGDDEQYF
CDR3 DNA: TGCAGCGTTGCGGCAGGGGACGACGAGCAGTACTTC

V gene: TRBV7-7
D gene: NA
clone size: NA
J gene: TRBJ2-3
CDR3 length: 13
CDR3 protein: CASSSTITDTQYF
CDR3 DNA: TGTGCCAGCAGCTCGACTATCACAGATACGCAGTATTTT

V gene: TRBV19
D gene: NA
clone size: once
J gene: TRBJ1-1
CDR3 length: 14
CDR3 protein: CASSPHRVNTEAFF
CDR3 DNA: TGTGCCAGTAGTCCCCACAGGGTGAACACTGAAGCTTTCTTT

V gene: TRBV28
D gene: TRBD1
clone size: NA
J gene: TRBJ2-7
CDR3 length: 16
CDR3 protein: CASSSKTGTGGDEQYF
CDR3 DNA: TGTGCCAGCAGTTCCAAGACCGGGACAGGGGGCGACGAGCAGTACTTC